Listed below are T cell receptor beta chains from one sample, sequenced in a study of shared clonotypes between healthy human individuals. Clones were sequenced by immunoSEQ multiplex PCR, and TCRdb holds only the in-frame ones, with some missing. The sample has millions of clones, 85% to 95% seen once. The sample taken for sequencing was naive CD4+ T cells sorted from blood. Every receptor here comes from a man between 18 and 29 years old in good health. Each CDR3 is given with its conserved first and last residue. The D gene is left open where the match is weak. Where a row states a size, it is once, few, many or the class of an expanded clone; other rows omit it.

V	J	D	size	DNA	CDR3
TRBV30	TRBJ1-5	TRBD1	once	TGTGCCTGGAGTGTACCGTCAGGGGGTCAGCCCCAGCATTTT	CAWSVPSGGQPQHF
TRBV11-2	TRBJ2-3	TRBD2	-	TGTGCCAGCAGCTTGGGACTAGCGGGAGATACGCAGTATTTT	CASSLGLAGDTQYF
TRBV6-6	TRBJ1-6	TRBD1	-	TGTGCCAGCAGTTACCGCGACAGGGGTAATTCACCCCTCCACTTT	CASSYRDRGNSPLHF
TRBV5-8	TRBJ1-3	-	-	TGTGCCAGCAGTTACCGGGACACTGGAAACACCATATATTTT	CASSYRDTGNTIYF
TRBV19	TRBJ2-1	-	-	TGTGCCAGTAGTTGGTCAGGAAGCTCCTACAATGAGCAGTTCTTC	CASSWSGSSYNEQFF
TRBV6-1	TRBJ2-7	-	-	TGTGCCAGCAGTGAACCGGGACCCCGGGGCTACGAGCAGTACTTC	CASSEPGPRGYEQYF
TRBV18	TRBJ2-3	-	-	TGTGCCAGCTCACCTTCCCGGCCCCAGGGCGGTGGAGATACGCAGTATTTT	CASSPSRPQGGGDTQYF
TRBV7-9	TRBJ1-6	-	-	TGTGCCAGCAGCTTAGGGGAAACAGGGTTGAATTCACCCCTCCACTTT	CASSLGETGLNSPLHF
TRBV29-1	TRBJ1-5	-	-	TGCAGCGTTGGGACAGCTAGCAATCAGCCCCAGCATTTT	CSVGTASNQPQHF
TRBV4-1	TRBJ2-7	-	-	TGCGCCAGCAGCCAAGATTTGAGTAGCTTCTACGAGCAGTACTTC	CASSQDLSSFYEQYF
TRBV28	TRBJ1-6	-	-	TGTGCCAGCAGTTTTAAACCACCCCTCCACTTT	CASSFKPPLHF
TRBV28	TRBJ2-7	-	-	TGTGCCAGCAGCCAAGGACCCTTGAGGGCAGAGCAGTACTTC	CASSQGPLRAEQYF
TRBV6-5	TRBJ2-2	-	-	TGTGCCAGCAGTTACGGCGGCATCGGGGAGCTGTTTTTT	CASSYGGIGELFF
TRBV5-4	TRBJ2-7	TRBD1	-	TGTGCCAGCAGCTTGGCGCGACAGGGTGGGTCACACGAGCAGTACTTC	CASSLARQGGSHEQYF
TRBV11-2	TRBJ2-1	TRBD1	-	TGTGCCAGCAGCCAACGGACAGGGACAGGGGGCTACAATGAGCAGTTCTTC	CASSQRTGTGGYNEQFF
TRBV5-5	TRBJ1-5	-	once	TGTGCCAGCAGCTTCGTGGCCCAACAGCCCCAGCATTTT	CASSFVAQQPQHF
TRBV27	TRBJ1-2	-	-	TGTGCCAGCAGTTCCACCGCGGCCCCTTGGTATGGCTACACCTTC	CASSSTAAPWYGYTF